The rows below give T cell receptor beta chains drawn from one sample of a study of beta chain features in type 1 diabetes. TCRdb's table, derived via immunoSEQ multiplex PCR, lists solely in-frame clones and lacks some. The sample holds 300,000 to 400,000 clones, 10% to 15% seen once. Sequencing used naive CD4+ T cells from blood. The origin of the receptors is a young man in good health. Each CDR3 is given with its conserved first and last residue. Rows give clone size only sometimes, using once, few, many, or a class for an expanded clone.

CDR3 protein: CASSWDSYGYTF
V gene: TRBV7-9
clone size: .
J gene: TRBJ1-2

CDR3 protein: CASRQGAEEKLFF
V gene: TRBV25-1
clone size: few
J gene: TRBJ1-4

CDR3 protein: CAACRGTAGSYTF
V gene: TRBV30
clone size: .
J gene: TRBJ1-2

CDR3 protein: CASVKHTSRSYEQYF
V gene: TRBV28
clone size: .
J gene: TRBJ2-7

CDR3 protein: CASSPRLAGGTDTQYF
V gene: TRBV18
clone size: .
J gene: TRBJ2-3

CDR3 protein: CASSVVGMAGGTEAFF
V gene: TRBV9
clone size: few
J gene: TRBJ1-1

CDR3 protein: CASSRGGGINYGYTF
V gene: TRBV6-5
clone size: few
J gene: TRBJ1-2

CDR3 protein: CASSWDRESGNTIYF
V gene: TRBV7-2
clone size: .
J gene: TRBJ1-3

CDR3 protein: CASSSTGLVTGELFF
V gene: TRBV7-9
clone size: few
J gene: TRBJ2-2

CDR3 protein: CSVEDLGGSYNEQFF
V gene: TRBV29-1
clone size: few
J gene: TRBJ2-1

CDR3 protein: CAWSVGGVYGYTF
V gene: TRBV30
clone size: few
J gene: TRBJ1-2

CDR3 protein: CASSQDFGQGFGELFF
V gene: TRBV4-3
clone size: .
J gene: TRBJ2-2

CDR3 protein: CASRQGAYNEQFF
V gene: TRBV6-1
clone size: .
J gene: TRBJ2-1

CDR3 protein: CASSPPIVVSNEQFF
V gene: TRBV18
clone size: few
J gene: TRBJ2-1

CDR3 protein: CASSSNTDTQYF
V gene: TRBV5-1
clone size: few
J gene: TRBJ2-3

CDR3 protein: CASSFGSPETQYF
V gene: TRBV7-7
clone size: .
J gene: TRBJ2-5

CDR3 protein: CAWSMDRNTEAFF
V gene: TRBV30
clone size: few
J gene: TRBJ1-1

CDR3 protein: CASSLEVRVDTQYF
V gene: TRBV5-6
clone size: .
J gene: TRBJ2-3

CDR3 protein: CASSSPEGHYGYTF
V gene: TRBV5-1
clone size: few
J gene: TRBJ1-2

CDR3 protein: CASSRNLLAGGGYNEQFF
V gene: TRBV14
clone size: few
J gene: TRBJ2-1

CDR3 protein: CATSRDRGNYGYTF
V gene: TRBV15
clone size: .
J gene: TRBJ1-2

CDR3 protein: CASSPLGTGLSDTQYF
V gene: TRBV18
clone size: few
J gene: TRBJ2-3

CDR3 protein: CASSPGRYTEAFF
V gene: TRBV5-6
clone size: .
J gene: TRBJ1-1

CDR3 protein: CASSQVGRAASGANVLTF
V gene: TRBV14
clone size: .
J gene: TRBJ2-6

CDR3 protein: CASSLSGVQPQHF
V gene: TRBV28
clone size: .
J gene: TRBJ1-5

CDR3 protein: CASSQLPGLAVYEQYF
V gene: TRBV4-2
clone size: few
J gene: TRBJ2-7

CDR3 protein: CASSFSGQVLYEQYF
V gene: TRBV5-4
clone size: few
J gene: TRBJ2-7

CDR3 protein: CASSPRFLAGEAYYEQYF
V gene: TRBV7-2
clone size: .
J gene: TRBJ2-7

CDR3 protein: CASSVDGRGYEQYF
V gene: TRBV9
clone size: .
J gene: .

CDR3 protein: CASSSKFSGGRSYEQYF
V gene: TRBV7-2
clone size: .
J gene: TRBJ2-7

CDR3 protein: CASSIQGQETQYF
V gene: TRBV19
clone size: .
J gene: TRBJ2-5

CDR3 protein: CASSQDRSGGTDTQYF
V gene: TRBV4-3
clone size: .
J gene: TRBJ2-3

CDR3 protein: CASSQTTIYEDGYTF
V gene: TRBV4-2
clone size: .
J gene: TRBJ1-2

CDR3 protein: CASSIGQGYRTEAFF
V gene: TRBV7-9
clone size: .
J gene: TRBJ1-1

CDR3 protein: CASTYPVGGQRHMNTEAFF
V gene: TRBV7-9
clone size: .
J gene: TRBJ1-1

CDR3 protein: CASTLSSGRADEQFF
V gene: TRBV9
clone size: .
J gene: TRBJ2-1

CDR3 protein: CASSQGLGGGQETQYF
V gene: TRBV4-3
clone size: .
J gene: TRBJ2-5

CDR3 protein: CASNGQGGSYEQYF
V gene: TRBV6-5
clone size: few
J gene: TRBJ2-7

CDR3 protein: CASSSQTGSEKLFF
V gene: TRBV7-9
clone size: many
J gene: TRBJ1-4

CDR3 protein: CAPDRGADGYTF
V gene: TRBV27
clone size: .
J gene: TRBJ1-2

CDR3 protein: CASSSRPGLAGGPPYF
V gene: TRBV13
clone size: few
J gene: TRBJ2-7

CDR3 protein: CAISEGTGSQETQYF
V gene: TRBV10-3
clone size: .
J gene: TRBJ2-5

CDR3 protein: CASSLAAGTYNEQFF
V gene: TRBV7-2
clone size: .
J gene: TRBJ2-1

CDR3 protein: CASSTPSLTESGPQGRDTQYF
V gene: TRBV4-1
clone size: few
J gene: TRBJ2-3

CDR3 protein: CASRGQGTGDEQYF
V gene: TRBV28
clone size: few
J gene: TRBJ2-7